This entry concerns a single T cell receptor beta chain. This record belongs to a study of blood T cell repertoires in COVID-19. About the study: PBMCs, B-cell-depleted T cells, or T cells provided the cDNA or gDNA that made up the material.

CDR1 is KGHSH and CDR2 is LQKENI in the germline V gene. This CDR3 region has 14 residues. V lost 0 bases to trimming and J lost 5 bases, with 10 bases between them. Per the original methods: From reference gene primer amplification, estimates of nucleated cell counts were derived. Here immunoSEQ multiplex PCR was the method, and the copy in TCRdb shows in-frame clones only, minus some. D and trimming come from the DNA, and the V and J calls and clone size come from that table. The sample lists over 110,000 clones, 81% occurring once. Sequenced input: peripheral blood. The chain joins TRBV18 to TRBJ2-5, with a weak D call TRBD2 (7 bases). The sequence derives from a human donor in a cohort sampled during active COVID-19. CDR3 in amino acids: CASSPPGGLETQYF. The DNA for the CDR3 is TGTGCCAGCTCACCACCCGGGGGGCTGGAGACCCAGTACTTC.